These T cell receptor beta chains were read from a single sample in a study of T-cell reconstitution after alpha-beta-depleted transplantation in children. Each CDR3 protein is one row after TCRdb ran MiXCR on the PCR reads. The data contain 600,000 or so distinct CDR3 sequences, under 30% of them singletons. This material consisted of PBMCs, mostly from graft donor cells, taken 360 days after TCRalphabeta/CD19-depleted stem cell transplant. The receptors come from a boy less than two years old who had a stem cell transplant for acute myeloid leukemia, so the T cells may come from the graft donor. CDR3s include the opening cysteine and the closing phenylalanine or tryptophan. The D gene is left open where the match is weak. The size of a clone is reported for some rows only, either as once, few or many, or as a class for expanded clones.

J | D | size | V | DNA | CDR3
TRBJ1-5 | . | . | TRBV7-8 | TGTGCCAGCAGCTTATTTCCCAATCAGCCCCAGCATTTT | CASSLFPNQPQHF
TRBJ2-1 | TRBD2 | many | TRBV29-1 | TGCAGCGTTGGGGGTAGCGGGAGCTACAATGAGCAGTTCTTC | CSVGGSGSYNEQFF
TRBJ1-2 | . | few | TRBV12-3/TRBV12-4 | TGTGCCAGCGGGGGACTCAGGGGCTACACCTTC | CASGGLRGYTF
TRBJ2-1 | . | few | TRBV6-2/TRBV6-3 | TGTGCCAGCAGTTGGCAGGGTGGATACAATGAGCAGTTCTTC | CASSWQGGYNEQFF
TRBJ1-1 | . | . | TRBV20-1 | TGCAGTGCCCTTGGACCGATTAACACTGAAGCTTTCTTT | CSALGPINTEAFF
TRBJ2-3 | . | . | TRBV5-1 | TGCGCCAGCAGCTTTGGGGGGACCACTAGCACAGATACGCAGTATTTT | CASSFGGTTSTDTQYF
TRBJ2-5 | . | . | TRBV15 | TGTGCCACCAGCAGCTCGACAGGCCTTCCGGAGACCCAGTACTTC | CATSSSTGLPETQYF
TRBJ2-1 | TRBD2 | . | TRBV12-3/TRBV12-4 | TGTGCCAGCAGGATTAGCGGGGCGGGCAATGAGCAGTTCTTC | CASRISGAGNEQFF
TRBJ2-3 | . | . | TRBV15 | TGTGCCACCAGCAGAGTTGTCCACACAGATACGCAGTATTTT | CATSRVVHTDTQYF
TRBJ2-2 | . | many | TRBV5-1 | TGCGCCAGCGGGGCGAACACCGGGGAGCTGTTTTTT | CASGANTGELFF
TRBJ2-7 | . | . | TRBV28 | TGTGCCAGCAGTGAGGACAGCACGGTGGACTACGAGCAGTACTTC | CASSEDSTVDYEQYF
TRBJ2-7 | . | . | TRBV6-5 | TGTGCCAGCAGTTACAAGCGGGTAGGTTCCTACGAGCAGTACTTC | CASSYKRVGSYEQYF
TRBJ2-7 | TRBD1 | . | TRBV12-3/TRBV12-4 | TGTGCCAGCGCAGTCCGGACAGGGTATAAATCCTACGAGCAGTACTTC | CASAVRTGYKSYEQYF
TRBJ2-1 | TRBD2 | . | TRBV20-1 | TGCTTCGCGGGGGGGCGGGACTCCTACAATGAGCAGTTCTTC | CFAGGRDSYNEQFF
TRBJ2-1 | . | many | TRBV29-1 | TGCAGCGTTGACCGTGACTGGCTGTTCTTC | CSVDRDWLFF
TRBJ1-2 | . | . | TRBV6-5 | TGTGCCAGCAGTTACGGGGCGGTAGCTAACTATGGCTACACCTTC | CASSYGAVANYGYTF
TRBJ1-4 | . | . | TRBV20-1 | TGCAGTGCTTCTCCGTCCCGGGTAGATGAAAAACTGTTTTTT | CSASPSRVDEKLFF
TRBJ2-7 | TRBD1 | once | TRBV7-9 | TGTGCCAGCAGCTCCACAGTAGGGGGCCTGTTTAGCTACGAGCAGTACTTC | CASSSTVGGLFSYEQYF
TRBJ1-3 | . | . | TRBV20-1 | TGCAGTGCTAGTCCGACAGAGAGCTCTGGAAACACCATATATTTT | CSASPTESSGNTIYF
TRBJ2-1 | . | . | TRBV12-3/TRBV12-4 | TGTGCCAGCATCCCACGGGACCCCGTTAACAATGAGCAGTTCTTC | CASIPRDPVNNEQFF
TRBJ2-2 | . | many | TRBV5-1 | TGCGCCAGCAGCCAGGGACACTTGAACACCGGGGAGCTGTTTTTT | CASSQGHLNTGELFF
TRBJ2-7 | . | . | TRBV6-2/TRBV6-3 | TGTGCCAGCAGTTACTGGGCAGAGGAGGGCGAGCAGTACTTC | CASSYWAEEGEQYF
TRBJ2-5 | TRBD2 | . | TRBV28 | TGTGCCAGCATCCCGCGGGAGGGGGCAGAGGAGACCCAGTACTTC | CASIPREGAEETQYF
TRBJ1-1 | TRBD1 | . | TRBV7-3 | TGTGCCAGCAGCTTACAGGGGGCGGTCACTGAAGCTTTCTTT | CASSLQGAVTEAFF
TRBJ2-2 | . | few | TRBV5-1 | TGCGCCAGCAGCTCCGATAACACCGGGGAGCTGTTTTTT | CASSSDNTGELFF
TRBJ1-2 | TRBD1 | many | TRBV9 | TGTGCCAGCAGCGCCGGGACAGCCGGAACCTATGGCTACACCTTC | CASSAGTAGTYGYTF
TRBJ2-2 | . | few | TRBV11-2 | TGTGCCAGCAGCTTATCAGGTTCCAACACCGGGGAGCTGTTTTTT | CASSLSGSNTGELFF
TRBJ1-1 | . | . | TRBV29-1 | TGCAGCGTTGAAGTCAGGGTTGGGAACACTGAAGCTTTCTTT | CSVEVRVGNTEAFF
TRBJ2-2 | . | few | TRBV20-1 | TGCAGTGCTAGAGGAGAGGGCACCGGGGAGCTGTTTTTT | CSARGEGTGELFF
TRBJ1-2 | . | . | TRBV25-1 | TGTGCCAGCAGTGAAGGGAGGGCACAGTATGGCTACACCTTC | CASSEGRAQYGYTF
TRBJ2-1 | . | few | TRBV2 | TGTGCCAGCAGTCAATACAGGGCTTCTTACAATGAGCAGTTCTTC | CASSQYRASYNEQFF
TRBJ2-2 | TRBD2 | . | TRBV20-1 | TGCAGTGCCCGTCTAGCGGGGAGCCCGAACACCGGGGAGCTGTTTTTT | CSARLAGSPNTGELFF
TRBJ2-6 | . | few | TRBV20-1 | TGCAGTGCTAGGCCAGATTCGTCTGGGGCCAACGTCCTGACTTTC | CSARPDSSGANVLTF
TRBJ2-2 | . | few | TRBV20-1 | TGCAGTGCTAGACGTCGAATAAGCGGGGAGCTGTTTTTT | CSARRRISGELFF
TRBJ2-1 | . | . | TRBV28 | TGTGCCAGCACCCTAGCGACAGGTTACAATGAGCAGTTCTTC | CASTLATGYNEQFF
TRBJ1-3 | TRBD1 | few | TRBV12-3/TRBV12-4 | TGTGCCAGCAGTTTCCCCCGGGACAGCCCACGAAACACCATATATTTT | CASSFPRDSPRNTIYF
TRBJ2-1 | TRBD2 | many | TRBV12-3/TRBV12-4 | TGTGCCAGCAGTCGAAGACTAGCGGGGGGCTACAATGAGCAGTTCTTC | CASSRRLAGGYNEQFF
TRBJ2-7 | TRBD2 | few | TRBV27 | TGTGCCAGCAGTTTCGGGGGGTTCAAGTCCGAGCAGTACTTC | CASSFGGFKSEQYF
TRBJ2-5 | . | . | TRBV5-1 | TGCGCCAGCAGCTTCGATTTGACTTTACAAGAGACCCAGTACTTC | CASSFDLTLQETQYF